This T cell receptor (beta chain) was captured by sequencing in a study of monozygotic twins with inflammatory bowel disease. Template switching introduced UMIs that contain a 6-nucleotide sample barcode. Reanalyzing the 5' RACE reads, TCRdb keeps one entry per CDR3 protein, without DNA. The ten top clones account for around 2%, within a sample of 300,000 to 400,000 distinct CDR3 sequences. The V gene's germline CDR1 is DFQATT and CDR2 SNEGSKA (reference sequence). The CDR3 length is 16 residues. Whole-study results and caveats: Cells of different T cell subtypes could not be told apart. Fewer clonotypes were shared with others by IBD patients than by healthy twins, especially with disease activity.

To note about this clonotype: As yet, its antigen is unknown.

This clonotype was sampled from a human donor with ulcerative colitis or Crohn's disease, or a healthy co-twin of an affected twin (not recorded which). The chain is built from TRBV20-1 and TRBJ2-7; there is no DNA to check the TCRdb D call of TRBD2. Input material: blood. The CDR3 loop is CSGHSSVAGSSYEQYF.